This is a list of T cell receptor beta chains from one sample in a study of human T cells and chemical hapten exposure. TCRdb ran MiXCR on the RACE reads and lists one entry per CDR3 protein. Here the sample spans 360,000 or so distinct CDR3 sequences, around 6% being singletons. Material: whole blood, obtained in connection with sensitization to the hapten diphenylcyclopropenone (DPC). Every receptor here comes from a woman younger than 35 with alopecia areata. Some clones in this sample may be carry-over from other donors' samples. The CDR3 runs from the conserved cysteine through the conserved F or W. D genes are given only for firm matches. Expanded clones are given a class, and other clones once, few, many or no size at all.

many	-	TRBV29-1	TRBJ1-3	TGCAGCGTTGAATCTCTGTTCTCTGGAAACACCATATATTTT	CSVESLFSGNTIYF
-	-	TRBV11-1	TRBJ1-6	TGTGCCAGCAGCTTAGAGACCAATTCACCCCTCCACTTT	CASSLETNSPLHF
many	-	TRBV9	TRBJ2-1	TGTGCCAGCAGCCTTCCCGGGGATGAGCAGTTCTTC	CASSLPGDEQFF
-	TRBD1	TRBV5-4	TRBJ2-7	TGTGCCAGCAGCTCCGGACAGGTCGAGCAGTACTTC	CASSSGQVEQYF
many	TRBD1	TRBV3-1	TRBJ1-5	TGTGCCAGCAGCCAAGTAAGAGATGGGACAGGGGATCGACAGCCCCAGCATTTT	CASSQVRDGTGDRQPQHF
-	-	TRBV5-1	TRBJ1-1	TGCGCCAGCAGCTTACAACTTGGGGGCACTGAAGCTTTCTTT	CASSLQLGGTEAFF
many	-	TRBV6-6	TRBJ1-1	TGTGCCAGCAACTCCCCGGGCTTTAGGACTGAAGCTTTCTTT	CASNSPGFRTEAFF
-	-	TRBV5-4	TRBJ2-7	TGTGCCAGCAGCTTGGTCGGCGCGAGCTCCTACGAGCAGTACTTC	CASSLVGASSYEQYF
-	TRBD2	TRBV15	TRBJ2-3	TGTGCCACCAGCAGAGATTGGTCCGCGGGGGGACCCTTCACAGATACGCAGTATTTT	CATSRDWSAGGPFTDTQYF
few	-	TRBV5-1	TRBJ2-5	TGCGCCAGCAGTTACGGACTGCAAGAGACCCAGTACTTC	CASSYGLQETQYF
few	TRBD1	TRBV14	TRBJ1-3	TGTGCCAGCAGCCCGGGACAGGCCTCCACTATATATTTT	CASSPGQASTIYF
few	TRBD2	TRBV3-1	TRBJ2-7	TGTGCCAGCAGCCACGACCGATGGCGGGGGGTCCCCTACGAGCAGTACTTC	CASSHDRWRGVPYEQYF
-	TRBD1	TRBV18	TRBJ1-2	TGTGCCAGCTCACCGCAGGACAGGGCCCATGGCCATGGCTACACCTTC	CASSPQDRAHGHGYTF
few	TRBD2	TRBV12-3/TRBV12-4	TRBJ2-5	TGTGCCAGCAGTTTAGTGAGCGGGATGGGTGACCAGTACTTC	CASSLVSGMGDQYF
-	-	TRBV5-1	TRBJ2-2	TGCGCCAGCAGCCCCAGGGTCTTCACCGGGGAGCTGTTTTTT	CASSPRVFTGELFF
many	TRBD1	TRBV4-2	TRBJ2-7	TGTGCCAGCAGCCCCCCCCTCGACAGGGGGACCTACGAGCAGTACTTC	CASSPPLDRGTYEQYF
-	-	TRBV28	TRBJ1-2	TGTGCCAGCAGTTCCGCCGGTTTTCCGGCTACAGGAGACAATGGCTACACCTTC	CASSSAGFPATGDNGYTF
-	-	TRBV4-1	TRBJ1-6	TGCGCCAGCAGCCAAGCGGGGGGGATGCTTAATTCACCCCTCCACTTT	CASSQAGGMLNSPLHF
few	-	TRBV28	TRBJ2-7	TGTGCCAGCAGAGTTGAGGGCGAGCAGTACTTC	CASRVEGEQYF
few	-	TRBV6-5	TRBJ2-2	TGTGCCAGCAGATTCGGACAGATGAACACCGGGGAGCTGTTTTTT	CASRFGQMNTGELFF
few	-	TRBV6-5	TRBJ1-1	TGTGCCAGCAGTTATGGGGCCGGGACACTAGACACTGAAGCTTTCTTT	CASSYGAGTLDTEAFF
-	-	TRBV19	TRBJ2-5	TGTGCCAGTAGGACAGAAGAGACCCAGTACTTC	CASRTEETQYF
many	-	TRBV28	TRBJ1-1	TGTGCCATCCGGGGGGATATGGGCGAAGCTTTCTTT	CAIRGDMGEAFF
many	-	TRBV6-2/TRBV6-3	TRBJ1-1	TGTGCCAGCAGTTACGTGGGGGTGAACACTGAAGCTTTCTTT	CASSYVGVNTEAFF
many	-	TRBV27	TRBJ1-5	TGTGCCTCCGCGGGAGATCAGCCCCAGCATTTT	CASAGDQPQHF
-	-	TRBV6-2/TRBV6-3	TRBJ1-1	TGTGCCAGCAGTTACTCTGGGGGGAGCAACACTGAAGCTTTCTTT	CASSYSGGSNTEAFF
-	-	TRBV6-2/TRBV6-3	TRBJ2-2	TGTGCCAGCAGTTACGGTCCAGGGTCGGACACCGGGGAGCTGTTTTTT	CASSYGPGSDTGELFF
-	-	TRBV24-1	TRBJ1-2	TGTGCCACCAGTGATTCCGACGGCCCCTATGGCTACACCTTC	CATSDSDGPYGYTF
-	TRBD2	TRBV4-3	TRBJ2-3	TGCGCCAGCAGCCAAGCTAGCGGGGGCACAGATACGCAGTATTTT	CASSQASGGTDTQYF
few	TRBD2	TRBV11-3	TRBJ2-3	TGTGCCAGCAGCTTGGGACTAGCGGAGACAGATACGCAGTATTTT	CASSLGLAETDTQYF
few	-	TRBV7-9	TRBJ1-1	TGTGCCAGCAGCCAGGGACCGATGAACACTGAAGCTTTCTTT	CASSQGPMNTEAFF
-	TRBD1	TRBV29-1	TRBJ1-3	TGCAGCACTAGCCCGACAGGGATCTCTGGAAACACCATATATTTT	CSTSPTGISGNTIYF
few	-	TRBV27	TRBJ2-1	TGTGCCAGCAGTCTTTCAAAGGGGAATGAGCAGTTCTTC	CASSLSKGNEQFF
many	-	TRBV15	TRBJ1-4	TGTGCCACCAGCAGAGATACCGGGACGGGTAATGAAAAACTGTTTTTT	CATSRDTGTGNEKLFF
many	TRBD1	TRBV20-1	TRBJ1-6	TGCAGTGCTACCCGGACAGGGGAGGGTTCACCCCTCCACTTT	CSATRTGEGSPLHF
few	TRBD2	TRBV20-1	TRBJ2-3	TGCAGTGCTAGTGGACTAGCGGCCTTCACAGATACGCAGTATTTT	CSASGLAAFTDTQYF
few	-	TRBV3-1	TRBJ1-2	TGTGCCAGCAGCCATAGCTATGGCTACACCTTC	CASSHSYGYTF
few	-	TRBV14	TRBJ2-7	TGTGCCAGCAGCCCCCCCGGGAGACCTCTACCCTACGAGCAGTACTTC	CASSPPGRPLPYEQYF
few	TRBD2	TRBV19	TRBJ2-7	TGTGCCAGTAGTCCAAGACCGGGACTAGCGAGGACCTACGAGCAGTACTTC	CASSPRPGLARTYEQYF
-	-	TRBV3-1	TRBJ1-2	TGTGCCAGCAGCCAAGGTGGCGGGCAGCCGTACTATGGCTACACCTTC	CASSQGGGQPYYGYTF
-	-	TRBV3-1	TRBJ1-1	TGTGCCAGCAGCCAAGAGGGTTTGGAGGCTTTCTTT	CASSQEGLEAFF
many	-	TRBV4-2	TRBJ1-4	TGTGCCAGCAGCCAAGAAGCAACTAATGAAAAACTGTTTTTT	CASSQEATNEKLFF